This T cell receptor (beta chain) emerged from a study of identifying expanded T cells in peripheral blood. This clone was counted a few times. V shed 3 bases and J 5 bases; nucleotides not matched to a gene: 6. Germline V gene lookup returns CDR1 KGHSH and CDR2 LQKENI. There are 15 residues in the CDR3. Profiled with immunoSEQ multiplex PCR; TCRdb holds only in-frame clones, not every one. This table holds around 130,000 clones, 86% found once. The clonotype originates from a person aged 18 to 70 in good health. What was sequenced was blood. This chain connects TRBV18 to TRBJ2-1; the match to TRBD2 covers 8 bases. The CDR3 nucleotides are TGTGCCAGCTCACCGGTACTAGCGGTTGACAATGAGCAGTTCTTC. Translation: CASSPVLAVDNEQFF.